The text below deals with one T cell receptor (beta chain). The repertoire was sequenced with immunoSEQ multiplex PCR; TCRdb's copy has only in-frame clones and lacks some. Of around 170,000 clones listed, roughly 92% are singletons. Germline CDR1 SGHDT, CDR2 YYEEEE. V lost 1 base to trimming and J lost 1 base, with 12 bases between them. This CDR3 comprises 16 residues. This entry is derived from a study of control samples from healthy donors and cancer patients. The source of this sequence is a woman aged 30 to 39 in good health. The chain links TRBV5-6 to TRBJ1-3; D call uncertain. Sequencing used blood. The CDR3 sequence is CASSLLEVTSGNTIYF. CDR3 coding DNA: TGTGCCAGCAGCTTGTTGGAGGTTACTTCTGGAAACACCATATATTTT.